The next 32 T cell receptor beta chains were all read from a single sample in a study of T-cell memory formation after mild COVID-19. Each CDR3 protein gets one entry after TCRdb re-called the 5' RACE reads with MiXCR. The profile shows 200,000 to 300,000 distinct CDR3 sequences, roughly 14% of them singletons. The specimen sequenced was PBMCs or a T cell subset sorted from them (not recorded which). All receptors come from an adult woman who had mild COVID-19 (a few samples of this study predate the infection). Cell type and time point are not known.

The table lists this clonotype with a few counts. V usage is TRBV5-1 and J usage is TRBJ1-1; D is unclear. With 0 bases removed from V and 8 bases from J, the gap between germline ends came to 14 bases. Germline V gene data show CDR1 as SGHRS and CDR2 as YFSETQ. This CDR3 is built from 14 residues. Written as DNA, the CDR3 is TGCGCCAGCAGCTTGGATCTAGGGCGGTTAGAAGCTTTCTTT. Translating it yields CASSLDLGRLEAFF.

The table lists this clonotype with a few counts. V and J are TRBV7-9 and TRBJ2-1; TRBD2 agrees at 10 bases. The CDR3 is made up of 14 amino acids. The V and J ends lost 6 bases and 5 bases, in that order; junction bases with no gene match: 4. Per the germline V gene, CDR1 is SEHNR and CDR2 is FQNEAQ (reference sequence). The CDR3 coding sequence is TGTGCCAGCAGTTCTAGCGGGGGAAACAATGAGCAGTTCTTC. This gives the protein CASSSSGGNNEQFF.

This clonotype has just a few counts. The V call is TRBV20-1, the J call TRBJ2-2, with 9 bases fitting TRBD1. Looked up from germline, CDR1 is DFQATT and CDR2 is SNEGSKA (reference sequence). CDR3 length: 14 residues. J lost 5 bases, V lost 4 bases, and 5 bases had no gene match. In DNA, the CDR3 is TGCAGTGCTACCGGGACAGGGAAGACCGGGGAGCTGTTTTTT. This codes for CSATGTGKTGELFF.

The rearrangement uses TRBV24-1 and TRBJ2-1, with D perhaps TRBD1 (6 bases). Per germline, CDR1 KGHDR and CDR2 SFDVKD. V was shortened by 12 bases and J by 7 bases, with 15 bases between the two germline ends. This CDR3 is built from 12 residues. CDR3 region: CAAGGLRNEQFF. The CDR3 DNA sequence: TGTGCCGCTGGGGGCCTGCGGAATGAGCAGTTCTTC.

This clonotype was picked up many times. The chain recombines TRBV10-3 with TRBJ1-2; the match to TRBD1 covers 8 bases. The V and J ends lost 8 bases and 6 bases, in that order; junction bases with no gene match: 14. The CDR3 has 15 residues. Germline assignment: CDR1 ENHRY and CDR2 SYGVKD. The CDR3 sequence: CAIGVQQGVRDGYTF. The CDR3 region has the DNA TGTGCCATCGGGGTACAACAGGGGGTTCGAGATGGCTACACCTTC.

This clonotype showed up just a few times. This chain joins TRBV5-1 and TRBJ1-1; D gene unclear. Trimming took 2 bases from V and 1 from J, leaving 15 bases between them. Germline CDR1 SGHRS, CDR2 YFSETQ. CDR3 length: 16 amino acids. CDR3 region: CASSLLVLGPNTEAFF. CDR3 nucleotide sequence: TGCGCCAGCAGCTTATTAGTTCTCGGCCCGAACACTGAAGCTTTCTTT.

This sequence joins TRBV2 and TRBJ2-5, with a possible D match to TRBD2 (6 bases). This CDR3 contains 14 residues. Germline CDR1 and CDR2: SNHLY and FYNNEI. Between the trimmed V and J ends, which lost 8 bases and 2 bases, there was a span of 15 bases. This CDR3 is CASQREAGQETQYF. For the CDR3, the DNA is TGTGCCAGCCAGAGAGAAGCGGGTCAAGAGACCCAGTACTTC.

The CDR3 DNA sequence: TGCAGCGTAGGCAGGTCCTCAGGGGACGAGCAGTACTTC. It translates to CSVGRSSGDEQYF. V gene TRBV29-1 combines with J gene TRBJ2-7; a weak D match, TRBD1 (6 bases). Germline lookup yields CDR1 SQVTM and CDR2 ANQGSEA. V was cut by 6 bases and J by 5 bases, with 17 bases left in between. This CDR3 is 13 amino acids long.

There are a few counts of this clonotype. The chain recombines TRBV20-1 with TRBJ2-3, with D unresolved. There are 14 residues in the CDR3. Germline V lookup: CDR1 DFQATT, CDR2 SNEGSKA (reference sequence). Trimming took off 1 base at V and 2 bases at J, with 10 bases between the two ends. Here the CDR3 reads CSARVGSATDTQYF. The CDR3 DNA sequence: TGCAGTGCTAGAGTTGGTAGTGCCACAGATACGCAGTATTTT.

This rearrangement joins TRBV5-1 to TRBJ2-3; D may be TRBD2 (7 bases). The germline CDR1 and CDR2 sequences are SGHRS and YFSETQ. The CDR3 has 16 residues. V gave up 4 bases and J gave up 2 bases, with 17 bases separating them. CDR3 in DNA: TGCGCCAGCAGCCCGGGGGCGGGGGCCCCCACAGATACGCAGTATTTT. It yields the protein CASSPGAGAPTDTQYF. Full variable domain (rest looked up from reference TRBV5-1 and TRBJ2-3): KAGVTQTPRYLIKTRGQQVTLSCSPISGHRSVSWYQQTPGQGLQFLFEYFSETQRNKGNFPGRFSGRQFSNSRSEMNVSTLELGDSALYLCASSPGAGAPTDTQYFGPGTRLTVL.

This clonotype turned up a few times. This sequence joins TRBV4-2 and TRBJ2-3; D is ambiguous. The V gene lost 0 bases and the J gene lost 3 bases, with 13 bases spanning the gap. The CDR3 covers 16 residues. Germline values: CDR1 LGHNA, CDR2 YNFKEQ. The CDR3 reads CASSQEGPPRTDTQYF. In DNA form, the CDR3 reads TGTGCCAGCAGCCAAGAGGGCCCCCCAAGGACAGATACGCAGTATTTT.

The rearrangement uses TRBV11-3 and TRBJ1-6; D is unresolved. This CDR3 region has 15 residues. Trimming shortened V by 5 bases and J by 9 bases, and 17 bases separated the two germline ends. Germline values: CDR1 SGHNT, CDR2 YENEEA. CDR3 in DNA: TGTGCCAGCAGCATCAACGGAGGCGATGGTTCACCCCTCCACTTT. Residues: CASSINGGDGSPLHF.

This clonotype was found a few times. V is TRBV6-1 and J is TRBJ2-5; 8 bases map to TRBD1. Trimming cost V 7 bases and J 5 bases; bases outside gene matches: 6. Germline values: CDR1 MNHNS, CDR2 SASEGT. The CDR3 extends over 13 amino acids. The CDR3 sequence is CASNTDRAETQYF. The CDR3 DNA follows: TGTGCCAGCAATACGGACAGGGCGGAGACCCAGTACTTC.

There are a few counts of this clonotype. The chain carries TRBV19 and TRBJ1-1, with D maybe TRBD1 (6 bases). The length of the CDR3 is 12 residues. Germline V gene data show CDR1 as LNHDA and CDR2 as SQIVND (reference sequence). V was trimmed by 7 bases and J by 6 bases, leaving 12 bases between them. DNA for the CDR3: TGTGCCAGTATCATGGGGGGCGCTGAAGCTTTCTTT. This encodes CASIMGGAEAFF.

The rearrangement uses TRBV18 and TRBJ2-7; 8 bases match TRBD2. Germline V gene sequence: CDR1 KGHSH, CDR2 LQKENI. The CDR3 length is 15 residues. With V trimmed by 6 bases and J by 1 base, 8 bases remained unmatched. The CDR3 sequence is CASSRDGGGSYEQYF. In DNA, the CDR3 is TGTGCCAGCTCGCGGGACGGGGGGGGTTCCTACGAGCAGTACTTC. The full variable domain, rest sourced from reference TRBV18 and TRBJ2-7, is NAGVMQNPRHLVRRRGQEARLRCSPMKGHSHVYWYRQLPEEGLKFMVYLQKENIIDESGMPKERFSAEFPKEGPSILRIQQVVRGDSAAYFCASSRDGGGSYEQYFGPGTRLTVT.

The J gene is TRBJ2-2, the V gene TRBV29-1; a weak D match, TRBD2 (6 bases). Germline-derived CDR1 and CDR2 are SQVTM and ANQGSEA. The CDR3 length is 13 residues. V gave up 4 bases and J gave up 7 bases, with 13 bases separating them. CDR3 nucleotide sequence: TGCAGCGTTGCCGGCGGGAAAGGCGGGGAGCTGTTTTTT. This sequence encodes CSVAGGKGGELFF.

This clonotype turned up a few times. This chain links TRBV12-3 or TRBV12-4 with TRBJ2-3, with D hard to call. Trimming took off 5 bases at V and 2 bases at J, with 14 bases between the two ends. This CDR3 comprises 15 residues. The CDR3 here is CASSPIGWSTDTQYF. CDR3 sequence (DNA): TGTGCCAGCAGTCCAATTGGGTGGTCCACAGATACGCAGTATTTT.

The V call is TRBV7-9, the J call TRBJ2-1; possible D gene TRBD2, 5 bases. Trimming removed 6 bases at V and 0 bases at J, with 12 bases between. Germline assignment: CDR1 SEHNR and CDR2 FQNEAQ (reference sequence). This CDR3 is 15 amino acids long. The CDR3 region has the DNA TGTGCCAGCAGACCGGCGGGTGTCTCCTACAATGAGCAGTTCTTC. Amino acid sequence: CASRPAGVSYNEQFF.

This clonotype was detected only a few times. The CDR3 sequence: CASSPTLDNYGYTF. CDR3 in DNA: TGTGCCAGCTCACCCACCCTGGATAACTATGGCTACACCTTC. The V call is TRBV18, the J call TRBJ1-2; D gene ambiguous. Germline V gives CDR1 KGHSH, CDR2 LQKENI. The CDR3 runs to 14 residues. V was clipped by 3 bases and J by 1 base, with 9 bases between them.

This clonotype was counted only a few times. The V gene is TRBV6-6, the J gene TRBJ1-5; D gene unclear. Trimming took 5 bases from V and 11 from J, leaving 22 bases between them. Germline-derived CDR1 and CDR2 are MNHNY and SVGAGI (reference sequence). This CDR3 has 15 amino acids. The CDR3 is CASSRQSPNFLTQHF. DNA of the CDR3: TGTGCCAGCAGTCGACAAAGCCCCAACTTTTTAACCCAGCATTTT.

This clonotype was counted only a few times. The rearrangement links TRBV6-6 to TRBJ2-3; D is uncertain. Germline V gives CDR1 MNHNY, CDR2 SVGAGI (reference sequence). The CDR3 covers 15 residues. Trimming removed 5 bases from V and 0 bases from J, with 12 bases in between. This chain's CDR3 is CASSQTAISTDTQYF. In DNA form, the CDR3 reads TGTGCCAGCAGTCAAACAGCGATTAGCACAGATACGCAGTATTTT.

The gene calls are TRBV18 and TRBJ2-3, with D uncertain. The V gene lost 2 bases and the J gene lost 1 base, with 10 bases spanning the gap. The CDR3 is 15 amino acids. The V gene's germline CDR1 is KGHSH and CDR2 LQKENI. CDR3 in amino acids: CASSPTVQGTDTQYF. Written as DNA, the CDR3 is TGTGCCAGCTCACCAACAGTGCAAGGCACAGATACGCAGTATTTT.

This clonotype came up once. The V and J genes are TRBV5-1 and TRBJ2-6; D might be TRBD1 (6 bases). V was shortened by 3 bases and J by 4 bases, with 17 bases between the two germline ends. Germline V lookup: CDR1 SGHRS, CDR2 YFSETQ. This CDR3 contains 17 residues. As DNA, the CDR3 is TGCGCCAGCAGCTACCCGGCAGGGGCGGGCGGGGCCAACGTCCTGACTTTC. Its protein product is CASSYPAGAGGANVLTF.

The V call is TRBV5-1, the J call TRBJ1-1; D perhaps matches TRBD1 (5 bases). V lost 6 bases, J lost 4 bases, and 13 bases lay in between. The V gene's germline CDR1 is SGHRS and CDR2 YFSETQ. This CDR3 is built from 13 residues. The CDR3 here is CASTSGGVTEAFF. CDR3 DNA sequence: TGCGCCAGCACCTCGGGGGGAGTCACTGAAGCTTTCTTT.

The chain has TRBV4-1 and TRBJ1-3; weak D call: TRBD1 (5 bases). Trimming removed 0 bases from V and 5 bases from J, with 17 bases in between. CDR1 MGHRA and CDR2 YSYEKL come from the germline V gene. The CDR3 runs to 17 residues. The CDR3, as DNA: TGCGCCAGCAGCCAAGAAGGGGAAGGTGTAATACGAAACACCATATATTTT. This sequence encodes CASSQEGEGVIRNTIYF.

The chain uses TRBV4-2 and TRBJ1-2, with D perhaps TRBD1 (5 bases). Germline V lookup: CDR1 LGHNA, CDR2 YNFKEQ. The CDR3 spans 15 residues. V was shortened by 1 base and J by 5 bases, with 14 bases between the two germline ends. CDR3 residues: CASSQALTESYGYTF. As DNA, the CDR3 is TGTGCCAGCAGCCAAGCTTTGACAGAATCTTATGGCTACACCTTC.

This rearrangement joins TRBV15 to TRBJ1-1, with D perhaps TRBD1 (5 bases). The CDR3 length is 14 residues. V lost 0 bases to trimming and J lost 6 bases, with 11 bases between them. From germline, CDR1 is LNHNV and CDR2 YYDKDF (reference sequence). The CDR3 sequence is CATSRDRLGAEAFF. CDR3 DNA sequence: TGTGCCACCAGCAGAGACCGGTTGGGGGCTGAAGCTTTCTTT.

Here the CDR3 reads CASSTRTGVNTGELFF. In nucleotides, the CDR3 is TGTGCCAGCAGTACCCGGACAGGGGTGAACACCGGGGAGCTGTTTTTT. The chain combines TRBV12-3 or TRBV12-4 with TRBJ2-2; 9 positions agree with TRBD1. This CDR3 spans 16 amino acids. V lost 5 bases, J lost 1 base, and 5 bases stayed unmatched.

The chain combines TRBV7-9 with TRBJ2-4; possible D gene TRBD2, 5 bases. The V and J ends lost 5 bases and 4 bases respectively, with 15 bases between them. The CDR3 runs 15 residues. From germline, CDR1 is SEHNR and CDR2 FQNEAQ (reference sequence). The CDR3 loop reads CASSQIGAGKNIQYF. The CDR3 DNA is TGTGCCAGCAGCCAAATCGGCGCGGGTAAAAACATTCAGTACTTC.

The chain combines TRBV7-2 with TRBJ1-1, with D unresolved. The CDR3 runs to 14 residues. The germline CDR1 and CDR2 sequences are SGHTA and FQGNSA. Trimming cost V 5 bases and J 1 base, with 11 bases left between them. In DNA, the CDR3 is TGTGCCAGCAGCCCCGGCCGATGGAACACTGAAGCTTTCTTT. Residues: CASSPGRWNTEAFF. Drawing the rest from reference TRBV7-2 and TRBJ1-1, the complete variable domain is GAGVSQSPSNKVTEKGKDVELRCDPISGHTALYWYRQSLGQGLEFLIYFQGNSAPDKSGLPSDRFSAERTGGSVSTLTIQRTQQEDSAVYLCASSPGRWNTEAFFGQGTRLTVV.

This clonotype showed up just a few times. The chain joins TRBV18 to TRBJ2-7; 10 bases fit TRBD2. Germline loops: CDR1 KGHSH, CDR2 LQKENI. This CDR3 contains 16 residues. The trim removed 3 bases at V and 3 bases at J, leaving 8 bases unmatched. The CDR3 DNA reads as TGTGCCAGCTCACCGACGGGGCTAGCGGGAGTCTACGAGCAGTACTTC. This gives the protein CASSPTGLAGVYEQYF.

To note about this clonotype: A much larger clone differs by one base, so this may be a read error. V and J are TRBV12-3 or TRBV12-4 and TRBJ2-2, with 8 nucleotides matching TRBD2. CDR3 length: 15 amino acids. The CDR3 sequence is CASSNREGVPGDLFF. CDR3 in DNA: TGTGCCAGCAGCAACCGGGAGGGCGTACCCGGGGATCTGTTTTTT.